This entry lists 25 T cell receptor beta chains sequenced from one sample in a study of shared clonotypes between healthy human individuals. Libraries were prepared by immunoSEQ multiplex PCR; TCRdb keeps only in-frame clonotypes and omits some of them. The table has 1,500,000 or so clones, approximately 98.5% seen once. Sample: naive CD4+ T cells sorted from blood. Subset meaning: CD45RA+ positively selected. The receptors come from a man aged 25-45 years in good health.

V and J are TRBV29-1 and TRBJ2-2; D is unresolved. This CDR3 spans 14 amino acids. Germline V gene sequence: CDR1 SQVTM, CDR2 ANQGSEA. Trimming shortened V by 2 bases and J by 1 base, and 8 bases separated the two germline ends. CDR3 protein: CSVESLQNTGELFF. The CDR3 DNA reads TGCAGCGTTGAAAGTCTTCAGAACACCGGGGAGCTGTTTTTT.

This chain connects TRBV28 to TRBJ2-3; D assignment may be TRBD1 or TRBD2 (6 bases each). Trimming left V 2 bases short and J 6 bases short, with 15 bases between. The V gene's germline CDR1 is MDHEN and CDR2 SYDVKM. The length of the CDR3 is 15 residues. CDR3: CASSLLPLGGDTQYF. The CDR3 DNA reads TGTGCCAGCAGTTTACTCCCCTTAGGGGGGGATACGCAGTATTTT.

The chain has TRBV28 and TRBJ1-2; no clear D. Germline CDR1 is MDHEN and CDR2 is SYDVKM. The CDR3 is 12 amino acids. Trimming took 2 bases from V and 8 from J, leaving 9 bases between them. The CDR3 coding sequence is TGTGCCAGCAGTTTAACACTACCGGGCTACACCTTC. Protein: CASSLTLPGYTF.

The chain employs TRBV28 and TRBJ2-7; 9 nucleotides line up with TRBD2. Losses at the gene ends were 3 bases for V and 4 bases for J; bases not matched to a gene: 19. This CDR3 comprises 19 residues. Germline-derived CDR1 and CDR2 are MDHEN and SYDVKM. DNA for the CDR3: TGTGCCAGCAGTTTCAGGAATCGTTTCGGCATAGCGGGAGCGTACGAGCAGTACTTC. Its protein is CASSFRNRFGIAGAYEQYF.

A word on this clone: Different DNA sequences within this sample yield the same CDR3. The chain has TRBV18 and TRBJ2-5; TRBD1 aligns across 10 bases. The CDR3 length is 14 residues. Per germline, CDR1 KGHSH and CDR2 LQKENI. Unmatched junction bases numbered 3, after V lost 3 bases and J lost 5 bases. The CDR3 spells CASSPTGGGETQYF. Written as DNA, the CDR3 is TGTGCCAGCTCACCGACAGGGGGCGGGGAGACCCAGTACTTC. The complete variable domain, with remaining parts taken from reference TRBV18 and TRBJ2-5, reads NAGVMQNPRHLVRRRGQEARLRCSPMKGHSHVYWYRQLPEEGLKFMVYLQKENIIDESGMPKERFSAEFPKEGPSILRIQQVVRGDSAAYFCASSPTGGGETQYFGPGTRLLVL.

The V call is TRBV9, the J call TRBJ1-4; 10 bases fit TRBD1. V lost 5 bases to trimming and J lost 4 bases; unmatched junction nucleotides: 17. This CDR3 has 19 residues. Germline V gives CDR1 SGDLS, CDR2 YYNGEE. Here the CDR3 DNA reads TGTGCCAGCAGTGACAATGACAGGGGGCGCCCCGAAGGTAATGAAAAACTGTTTTTT. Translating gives CASSDNDRGRPEGNEKLFF.

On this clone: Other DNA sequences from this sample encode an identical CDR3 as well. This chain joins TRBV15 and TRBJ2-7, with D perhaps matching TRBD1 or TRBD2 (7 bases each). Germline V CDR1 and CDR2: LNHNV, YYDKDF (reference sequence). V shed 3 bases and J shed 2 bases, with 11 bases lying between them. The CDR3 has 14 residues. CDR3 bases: TGTGCCACCAGCAGGGGGGGGACAGCCTACGAGCAGTACTTC. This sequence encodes CATSRGGTAYEQYF.

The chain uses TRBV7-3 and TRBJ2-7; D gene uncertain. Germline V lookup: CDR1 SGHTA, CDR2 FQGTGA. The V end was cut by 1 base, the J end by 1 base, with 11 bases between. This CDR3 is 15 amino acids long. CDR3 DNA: TGTGCCAGCAGCTTAAGTCTGGGAACTTCCTACGAGCAGTACTTC. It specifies CASSLSLGTSYEQYF.

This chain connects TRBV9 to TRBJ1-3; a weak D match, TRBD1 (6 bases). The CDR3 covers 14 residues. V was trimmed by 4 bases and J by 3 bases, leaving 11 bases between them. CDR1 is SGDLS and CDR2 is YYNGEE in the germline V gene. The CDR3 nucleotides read TGTGCCAGCAGCAGCAGGGGTGTTGGAAACACCATATATTTT. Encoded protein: CASSSRGVGNTIYF.

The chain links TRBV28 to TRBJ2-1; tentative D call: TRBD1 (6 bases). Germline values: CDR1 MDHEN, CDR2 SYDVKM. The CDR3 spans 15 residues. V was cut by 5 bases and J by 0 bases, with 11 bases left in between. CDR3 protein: CASSRDISSYNEQFF. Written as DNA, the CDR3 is TGTGCCAGCAGTAGGGACATAAGCTCCTACAATGAGCAGTTCTTC.

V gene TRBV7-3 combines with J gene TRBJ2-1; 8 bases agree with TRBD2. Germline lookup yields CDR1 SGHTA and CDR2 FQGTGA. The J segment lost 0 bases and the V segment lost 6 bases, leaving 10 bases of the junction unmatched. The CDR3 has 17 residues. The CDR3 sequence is CASSLFSGTSSYNEQFF. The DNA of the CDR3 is TGTGCCAGCAGTCTTTTCTCCGGGACTAGCTCCTACAATGAGCAGTTCTTC. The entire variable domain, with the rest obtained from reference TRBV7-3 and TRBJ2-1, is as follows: GAGVSQTPSNKVTEKGKYVELRCDPISGHTALYWYRQSLGQGPEFLIYFQGTGAADDSGLPNDRFFAVRPEGSVSTLKIQRTERGDSAVYLCASSLFSGTSSYNEQFFGPGTRLTVL.

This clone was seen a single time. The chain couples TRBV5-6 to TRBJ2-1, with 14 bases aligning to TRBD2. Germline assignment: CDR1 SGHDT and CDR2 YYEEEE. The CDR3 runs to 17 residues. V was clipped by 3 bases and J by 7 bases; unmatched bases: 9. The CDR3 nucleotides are TGTGCCAGCAGCTGGATGACTAGCGGGAGGGGGTTGAATGAGCAGTTCTTC. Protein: CASSWMTSGRGLNEQFF.

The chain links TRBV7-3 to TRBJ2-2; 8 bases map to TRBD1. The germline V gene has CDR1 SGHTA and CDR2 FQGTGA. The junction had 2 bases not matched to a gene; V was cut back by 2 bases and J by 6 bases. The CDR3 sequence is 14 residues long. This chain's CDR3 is CASSLAGQAGELFF. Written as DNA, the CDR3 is TGTGCCAGCAGCTTAGCGGGACAGGCCGGGGAGCTGTTTTTT.

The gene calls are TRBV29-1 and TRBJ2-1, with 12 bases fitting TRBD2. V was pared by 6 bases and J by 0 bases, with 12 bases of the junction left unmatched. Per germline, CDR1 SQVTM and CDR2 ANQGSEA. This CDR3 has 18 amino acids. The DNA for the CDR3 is TGCAGCGTCGTAGGGACTAGCGGGCTCTACAGCTCCTACAATGAGCAGTTCTTC. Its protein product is CSVVGTSGLYSSYNEQFF.

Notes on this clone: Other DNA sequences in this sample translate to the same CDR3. DNA for the CDR3: TGTGCCTGGACAGCGGGAGGGTACGAGCAGTACTTC. This gives the protein CAWTAGGYEQYF. The chain carries TRBV30 and TRBJ2-7; 10 bases agree with TRBD2. J gave up 4 bases and V 4 bases, and 1 base lay outside the gene matches. This CDR3 has 12 residues. In germline, CDR1 is GTSNPN, CDR2 SVGIG (reference sequence).

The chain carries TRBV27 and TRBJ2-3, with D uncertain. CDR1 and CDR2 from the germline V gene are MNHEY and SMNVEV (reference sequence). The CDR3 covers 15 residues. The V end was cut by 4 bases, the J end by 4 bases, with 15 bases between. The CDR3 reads CASSSNYLPSDTQYF. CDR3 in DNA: TGTGCCAGCAGTTCCAATTACCTTCCCTCAGATACGCAGTATTTT.

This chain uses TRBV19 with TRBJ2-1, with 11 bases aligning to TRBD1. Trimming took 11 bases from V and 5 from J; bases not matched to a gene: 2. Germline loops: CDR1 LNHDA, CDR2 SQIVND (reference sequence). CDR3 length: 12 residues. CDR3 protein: CASGQGDNEQFF. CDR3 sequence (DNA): TGTGCCTCGGGACAGGGGGACAATGAGCAGTTCTTC.

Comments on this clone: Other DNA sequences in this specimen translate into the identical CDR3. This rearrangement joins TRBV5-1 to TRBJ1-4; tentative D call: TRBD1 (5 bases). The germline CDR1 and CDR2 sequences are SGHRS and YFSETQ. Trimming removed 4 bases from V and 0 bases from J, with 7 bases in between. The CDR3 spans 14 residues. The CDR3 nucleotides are TGCGCCAGCAGCGCGACAGCAACTAATGAAAAACTGTTTTTT. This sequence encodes CASSATATNEKLFF.

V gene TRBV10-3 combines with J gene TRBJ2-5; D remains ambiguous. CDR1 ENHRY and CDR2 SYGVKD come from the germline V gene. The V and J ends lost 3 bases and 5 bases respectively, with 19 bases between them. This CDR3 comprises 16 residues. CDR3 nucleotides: TGTGCCATCAGTGAATCCCCGGGCCCCCGCCGGGAGACCCAGTACTTC. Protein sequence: CAISESPGPRRETQYF.

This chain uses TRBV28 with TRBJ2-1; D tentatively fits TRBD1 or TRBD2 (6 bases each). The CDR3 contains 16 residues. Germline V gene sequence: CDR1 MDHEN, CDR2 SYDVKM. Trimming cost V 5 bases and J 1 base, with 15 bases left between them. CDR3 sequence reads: CASSSWGAGSYNEQFF. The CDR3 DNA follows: TGTGCCAGCAGTAGTTGGGGGGCAGGATCCTACAATGAGCAGTTCTTC.

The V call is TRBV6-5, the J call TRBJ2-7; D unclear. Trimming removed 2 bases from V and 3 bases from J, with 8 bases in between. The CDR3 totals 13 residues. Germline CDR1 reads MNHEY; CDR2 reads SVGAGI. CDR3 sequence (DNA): TGTGCCAGCAGTTACCTGGTGGGCTACGAGCAGTACTTC. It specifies CASSYLVGYEQYF.

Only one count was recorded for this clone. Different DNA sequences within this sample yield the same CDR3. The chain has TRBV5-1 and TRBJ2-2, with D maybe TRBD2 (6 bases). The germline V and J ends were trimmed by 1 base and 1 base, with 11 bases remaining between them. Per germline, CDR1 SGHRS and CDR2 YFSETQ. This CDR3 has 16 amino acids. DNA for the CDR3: TGCGCCAGCAGCTTGCTTGGCGGGGTGAACACCGGGGAGCTGTTTTTT. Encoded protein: CASSLLGGVNTGELFF.

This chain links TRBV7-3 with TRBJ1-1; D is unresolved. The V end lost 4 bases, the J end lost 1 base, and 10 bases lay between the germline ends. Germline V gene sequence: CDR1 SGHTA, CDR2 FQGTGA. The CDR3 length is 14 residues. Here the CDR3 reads CASSSTPGNTEAFF. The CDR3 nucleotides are TGTGCCAGCAGCTCCACCCCCGGGAACACTGAAGCTTTCTTT. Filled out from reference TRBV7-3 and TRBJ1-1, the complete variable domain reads GAGVSQTPSNKVTEKGKYVELRCDPISGHTALYWYRQSLGQGPEFLIYFQGTGAADDSGLPNDRFFAVRPEGSVSTLKIQRTERGDSAVYLCASSSTPGNTEAFFGQGTRLTVV.

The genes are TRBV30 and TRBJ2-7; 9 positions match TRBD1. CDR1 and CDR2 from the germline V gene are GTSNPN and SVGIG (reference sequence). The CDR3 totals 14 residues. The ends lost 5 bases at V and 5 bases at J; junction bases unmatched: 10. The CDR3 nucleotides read TGTGCCTGGGGAACAGGGGGCAGGGCCCACGAGCAGTACTTC. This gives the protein CAWGTGGRAHEQYF.

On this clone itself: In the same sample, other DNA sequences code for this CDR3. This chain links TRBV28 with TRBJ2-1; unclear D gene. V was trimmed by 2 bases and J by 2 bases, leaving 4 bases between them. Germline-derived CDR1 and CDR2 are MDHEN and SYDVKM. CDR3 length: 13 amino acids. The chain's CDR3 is CASSLDTYNEQFF. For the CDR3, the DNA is TGTGCCAGCAGTTTAGACACCTACAATGAGCAGTTCTTC.